This T cell receptor (beta chain) was retrieved from a study of cytomegalovirus exposure and HLA in healthy donors. Regarding the study as a whole: Relative to the approximately 700-donor mean, N-insertions were reportedly fewer in an Asian-associated ancestry cluster in a later analysis. While the bulk of TCR sequences proved rare, some public TCRs turned up in many donors.

Primers for the PCR totalled 60 Vbeta and 13 Jbeta. Profiled with immunoSEQ multiplex PCR; TCRdb holds only in-frame clones, not every one. Of roughly 250,000 clones in the sample, 70% to 90% were seen once. This clone came up once. Its antigen remains unknown. Though nominally healthy at sampling, donors likely had unrecorded immune exposures. Germline-derived CDR1 and CDR2 are SGDLS and YYNGEE. CDR3 length: 14 amino acids. V lost 3 bases and J lost 2, with 9 bases in between. J is TRBJ1-3 and V is TRBV9; weak D call: TRBD1 (5 bases). The specimen sequenced was PBMCs. The TCR originated in a woman between 40 and 50 years old in good health and CMV-seropositive. In nucleotides, the CDR3 is TGTGCCAGCAGCGACGCAGGGACTGGAAACACCATATATTTT. Protein product: CASSDAGTGNTIYF.